Presented here are 24 T cell receptor beta chains from one specimen sequenced in a study of PD-L1 blockade in urothelial cancer. Profiled with immunoSEQ multiplex PCR; TCRdb holds only in-frame clones, not every one. Of some 51,000 clones listed, 88% are singletons. Time point reported: peripheral blood 6 weeks after treatment start. The source material was PBMCs, sampled around atezolizumab (anti-PD-L1) treatment. The receptors shown here come from a man in his 60s with urothelial cancer.

The chain couples TRBV19 to TRBJ2-7; 9 bases are a match to TRBD1. CDR3 size: 17 residues. V was clipped by 1 base and J by 3 bases; unmatched bases: 10. Germline CDR1 LNHDA, CDR2 SQIVND (reference sequence). The CDR3 spells CASSIAGTGPLNYEQYF. The CDR3 bases are TGTGCCAGTAGTATAGCGGGGACAGGGCCTCTTAACTACGAGCAGTACTTC.

This clone occurred a few times. The chain has TRBV6-4 and TRBJ1-1; D remains unclear. Between the trimmed V and J ends, which lost 7 bases and 1 base, there was a span of 13 bases. The CDR3 runs to 14 residues. Germline V gene data show CDR1 as MRHNA and CDR2 as SNTAGT. The DNA for the CDR3 is TGTGCCAGCACTCCCTTGGGAGGGAACACTGAAGCTTTCTTT. Translation: CASTPLGGNTEAFF.

The rearrangement joins TRBV7-9 to TRBJ2-7, with D possibly being TRBD2 (6 bases). V was pared by 1 base and J by 6 bases, with 13 bases between. This CDR3 has 14 residues. Germline assignment: CDR1 SEHNR and CDR2 FQNEAQ (reference sequence). In DNA, the CDR3 is TGTGCCAGCAGCTTAGATGCGGGATCGGGCGAGCAGTACTTC. Translated: CASSLDAGSGEQYF.

This chain joins TRBV28 and TRBJ2-7, with TRBD2 matching over 11 bases. With 10 bases clipped from V and 7 bases from J, the junction kept 9 bases outside the gene matches. CDR3 length: 13 amino acids. Germline V gene data show CDR1 as MDHEN and CDR2 as SYDVKM. The CDR3 coding sequence is TGTGCCATCACTAGCGGGAGACTGACTGAGCAGTACTTC. Translation gives CAITSGRLTEQYF.

The count of this clone is one. The J gene is TRBJ2-7, the V gene TRBV2, with D possibly matching TRBD2 (6 bases). The length of the CDR3 is 13 residues. Trimming pared 3 bases from V and 4 bases from J, leaving 10 bases between. Germline V gene sequence: CDR1 SNHLY, CDR2 FYNNEI. The CDR3 here is CASSEGGLYEQYF. As DNA, the CDR3 is TGTGCCAGCAGTGAGGGGGGTTTATACGAGCAGTACTTC.

V and J are TRBV7-9 and TRBJ2-1; TRBD2 is a possible D gene (6 bases). Trimming removed 4 bases at V and 9 bases at J, with 19 bases between. Germline V gene data show CDR1 as SEHNR and CDR2 as FQNEAQ (reference sequence). The CDR3 covers 15 residues. The CDR3 loop reads CASSSPGGKRLEQFF. CDR3 in DNA: TGTGCCAGCAGCTCTCCTGGCGGGAAGCGGCTTGAGCAGTTCTTC. Full variable domain (remainder filled in from reference TRBV7-9 and TRBJ2-1): DTGVSQNPRHKITKRGQNVTFRCDPISEHNRLYWYRQTLGQGPEFLTYFQNEAQLEKSRLLSDRFSAERPKGSFSTLEIQRTEQGDSAMYLCASSSPGGKRLEQFFGPGTRLTVL.

The V call is TRBV19, the J call TRBJ1-1; no reliable D call. V dropped 5 bases and J dropped 4 bases, with 14 bases sitting between them. The germline gives CDR1 LNHDA, CDR2 SQIVND (reference sequence). This CDR3 has 14 residues. The CDR3 here is CASSLVLVGTEAFF. The CDR3 region has the DNA TGTGCCAGTAGTCTCGTACTAGTTGGCACTGAAGCTTTCTTT. The full variable domain, completed using reference TRBV19 and TRBJ1-1, is DGGITQSPKYLFRKEGQNVTLSCEQNLNHDAMYWYRQDPGQGLRLIYYSQIVNDFQKGDIAEGYSVSREKKESFPLTVTSAQKNPTAFYLCASSLVLVGTEAFFGQGTRLTVV.

The chain couples TRBV5-1 to TRBJ2-3; weak D call: TRBD1 (6 bases). CDR1 and CDR2 from the germline V gene are SGHRS and YFSETQ. This CDR3 is built from 15 residues. The V end lost 9 bases, the J end lost 2 bases, and 19 bases lay between the germline ends. CDR3 coding DNA: TGCGCCACCCATCCGGGACACGAACTCACAGATACGCAGTATTTT. Translating it yields CATHPGHELTDTQYF.

The chain combines TRBV19 with TRBJ2-5, with D tentatively TRBD2 (5 bases). The V end lost 5 bases, the J end lost 4 bases, and 11 bases lay between the germline ends. The V gene's germline CDR1 is LNHDA and CDR2 SQIVND (reference sequence). This CDR3 comprises 13 residues. The CDR3 sequence: CASSYGGRETQYF. In DNA, the CDR3 is TGTGCCAGTAGTTACGGAGGTAGAGAGACCCAGTACTTC.

The chain combines TRBV29-1 with TRBJ1-2; 7 bases fit TRBD1. Per the germline V gene, CDR1 is SQVTM and CDR2 is ANQGSEA. The CDR3 sequence is 13 residues long. The junction had 2 bases not matched to a gene; V was cut back by 0 bases and J by 4 bases. The CDR3 here is CSVEEHRGYGYTF. The CDR3 DNA is TGCAGCGTTGAAGAACACAGGGGCTATGGCTACACCTTC.

The chain joins TRBV11-2 to TRBJ2-3; perhaps TRBD2 as D (5 bases). In germline, CDR1 is SGHAT, CDR2 FQNNGV. Trimming cost V 6 bases and J 4 bases, with 14 bases left between them. This CDR3 region has 14 residues. CDR3 loop: CASRDAQRADTQYF. Written as DNA, the CDR3 is TGTGCCAGCAGGGACGCTCAGAGGGCAGATACGCAGTATTTT.

This chain connects TRBV5-1 to TRBJ2-5, with TRBD2 identical over 8 bases. This CDR3 is 15 amino acids long. The V gene's germline CDR1 is SGHRS and CDR2 YFSETQ. The V and J ends lost 4 bases and 4 bases, in that order; junction bases with no gene match: 9. The CDR3 loop is CASSPTGGLGETQYF. The CDR3 DNA reads as TGCGCCAGCAGCCCGACGGGGGGGCTGGGAGAGACCCAGTACTTC.

The chain is built from TRBV30 and TRBJ2-6, with 7 nucleotides matching TRBD1. The CDR3 extends over 15 amino acids. Per germline, CDR1 GTSNPN and CDR2 SVGIG (reference sequence). J lost 0 bases, V lost 4 bases, and 3 bases had no gene match. The CDR3 protein is CAWKGQLSGANVLTF. Written as DNA, the CDR3 is TGTGCCTGGAAGGGACAGCTCTCTGGGGCCAACGTCCTGACTTTC.

This clone showed up just a few times. V is TRBV14 and J is TRBJ1-1; a weak D match, TRBD1 (6 bases). V lost 4 bases, J lost 9 bases, and 15 bases lay in between. This CDR3 has 13 residues. The germline CDR1 and CDR2 sequences are SGHDN and FVKESK. CDR3 sequence reads: CASSPFKDSKAFF. The CDR3 DNA reads as TGTGCCAGCAGCCCTTTCAAGGACAGTAAAGCTTTCTTT.

This clone was recorded only once. The CDR3 protein is CASSFGDRPSYGYTF. In DNA form, the CDR3 reads TGTGCCAGCAGTTTTGGCGACAGACCATCCTATGGCTACACCTTC. The chain recombines TRBV27 with TRBJ1-2; tentative D call: TRBD1 (5 bases). This CDR3 comprises 15 residues. Germline CDR1 reads MNHEY; CDR2 reads SMNVEV (reference sequence). With 3 bases removed from V and 4 bases from J, the gap between germline ends came to 15 bases.

The rearrangement links TRBV6-1 to TRBJ1-1; 8 bases agree with TRBD1. Trimming at V came to 4 bases and at J to 1 base, leaving 2 bases not matched to a gene. Per germline, CDR1 MNHNS and CDR2 SASEGT. The CDR3 has 14 amino acids. The CDR3 coding sequence is TGTGCCAGCAGTGCGGACAGGGCGAACACTGAAGCTTTCTTT. Translating it yields CASSADRANTEAFF.

V and J are TRBV7-8 and TRBJ2-3, with D maybe TRBD1 (6 bases). The CDR3 spans 15 residues. The V gene lost 5 bases and the J gene lost 2 bases, with 14 bases spanning the gap. Germline CDR1 SGHVS, CDR2 FQNEAQ. The CDR3 here is CASSPGQLYTDTQYF. The CDR3 DNA follows: TGTGCCAGCAGCCCCGGACAGCTATACACAGATACGCAGTATTTT. Combining the CDR3 with reference TRBV7-8 and TRBJ2-3 gives the whole variable domain GAGVSQSPRYKVAKRGQDVALRCDPISGHVSLFWYQQALGQGPEFLTYFQNEAQLDKSGLPSDRFFAERPEGSVSTLKIQRTQQEDSAVYLCASSPGQLYTDTQYFGPGTRLTVL.

This clone was recorded only once. The rearrangement joins TRBV5-6 to TRBJ2-2, with 7 positions matching TRBD1. Germline CDR1 SGHDT, CDR2 YYEEEE. V lost 4 bases, J lost 4 bases, and 7 bases stayed unmatched. CDR3 length: 15 amino acids. The CDR3 DNA sequence: TGTGCCAGCAGCCGGAGGACAGGCGGCACCGGGGAGCTGTTTTTT. Translated, it gives CASSRRTGGTGELFF.

This clone came up once. The chain couples TRBV5-1 to TRBJ2-1; possibly TRBD1 for D (7 bases). The V and J ends lost 4 bases and 9 bases respectively, with 23 bases between them. The germline V gene encodes CDR1 SGHRS and CDR2 YFSETQ. The CDR3 totals 16 residues. In DNA form, the CDR3 reads TGCGCCAGCAGCCCAGGAGGGGGCTTTGAGGTCAGTGAGCAGTTCTTC. Amino acids: CASSPGGGFEVSEQFF. Full variable domain (rest looked up from reference TRBV5-1 and TRBJ2-1): KAGVTQTPRYLIKTRGQQVTLSCSPISGHRSVSWYQQTPGQGLQFLFEYFSETQRNKGNFPGRFSGRQFSNSRSEMNVSTLELGDSALYLCASSPGGGFEVSEQFFGPGTRLTVL.

V and J are TRBV19 and TRBJ2-2, with 8 bases identical to TRBD1. Germline CDR1 LNHDA, CDR2 SQIVND (reference sequence). Unmatched junction bases numbered 4, after V lost 1 base and J lost 6 bases. CDR3 size: 15 residues. This chain's CDR3 is CASSIAGQGAGELFF. As DNA, the CDR3 is TGTGCCAGTAGTATAGCAGGACAGGGCGCCGGGGAGCTGTTTTTT.

The J gene is TRBJ2-1, the V gene TRBV27; weak D call: TRBD2 (6 bases). The CDR3 is 15 residues long. Germline-derived CDR1 and CDR2 are MNHEY and SMNVEV (reference sequence). Trimming pared 2 bases from V and 0 bases from J, leaving 8 bases between. CDR3 region: CASSLGRSSYNEQFF. As DNA, the CDR3 is TGTGCCAGCAGTTTAGGGAGGAGCTCCTACAATGAGCAGTTCTTC.

The chain combines TRBV7-2 with TRBJ2-3, with a tentative D call TRBD2 (5 bases). This CDR3 region has 15 residues. Germline CDR1 is SGHTA and CDR2 is FQGNSA. V was pared by 1 base and J by 5 bases, with 13 bases between. The DNA of the CDR3 is TGTGCCAGCAGCTTAGTGGGAGCAGAGGGAGATACGCAGTATTTT. It specifies CASSLVGAEGDTQYF.

The chain is built from TRBV13 and TRBJ2-1; tentative D call: TRBD2 (6 bases). The CDR3 contains 15 residues. Per the germline V gene, CDR1 is PRHDT and CDR2 is FYEKMQ (reference sequence). With 1 base removed from V and 6 bases from J, the gap between germline ends came to 13 bases. The CDR3: CASSLVTATSNEQFF. CDR3 in DNA: TGTGCCAGCAGCTTAGTTACCGCGACTAGCAATGAGCAGTTCTTC.

The rearrangement uses TRBV7-2 and TRBJ2-1; D not certain. Germline loops: CDR1 SGHTA, CDR2 FQGNSA. V gave up 1 base and J gave up 8 bases, with 6 bases separating them. The CDR3 is 12 amino acids. The CDR3 sequence: CASSLGSYEQFF. CDR3 sequence (DNA): TGTGCCAGCAGCTTAGGTAGTTATGAGCAGTTCTTC.